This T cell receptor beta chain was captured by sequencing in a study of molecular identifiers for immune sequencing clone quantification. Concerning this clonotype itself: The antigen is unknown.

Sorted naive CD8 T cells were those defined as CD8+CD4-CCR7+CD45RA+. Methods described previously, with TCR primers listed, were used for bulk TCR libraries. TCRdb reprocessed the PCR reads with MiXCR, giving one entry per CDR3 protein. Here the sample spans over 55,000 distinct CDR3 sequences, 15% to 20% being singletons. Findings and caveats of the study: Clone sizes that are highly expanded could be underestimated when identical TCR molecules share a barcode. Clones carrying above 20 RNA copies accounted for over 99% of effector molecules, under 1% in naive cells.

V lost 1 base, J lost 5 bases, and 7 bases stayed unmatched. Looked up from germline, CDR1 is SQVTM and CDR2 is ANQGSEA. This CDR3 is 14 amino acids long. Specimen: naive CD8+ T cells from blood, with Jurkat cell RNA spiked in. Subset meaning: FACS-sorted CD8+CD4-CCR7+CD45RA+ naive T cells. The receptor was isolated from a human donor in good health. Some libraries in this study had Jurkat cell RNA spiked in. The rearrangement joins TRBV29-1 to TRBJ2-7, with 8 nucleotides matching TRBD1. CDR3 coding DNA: TGCAGCGTTGAAGGCCGGACAGGGAACCACGAGCAGTACTTC. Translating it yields CSVEGRTGNHEQYF.